This T cell receptor beta chain emerged from a study of cytomegalovirus exposure and HLA in healthy donors. Study information: Earlier, 150 million to 200 million T cells were analyzed, and 95 million to 140 million unique TCR beta sequences were found among them. Study conclusions and caveats: Across donors, sequencing depth was assumed by presence/absence analyses to be roughly uniform.

Samples came from healthy bone marrow donors. In regard to this clone: The antigen remains undetermined.

A multiplex PCR was run with 60 Vbeta primers and 13 Jbeta primers. Measured with immunoSEQ multiplex PCR; TCRdb has only the in-frame clones, and not every one. The data show around 100,000 clones, roughly 70% seen once. Germline CDR1 reads MNHEY; CDR2 reads SMNVEV (reference sequence). This CDR3 contains 16 residues. V was clipped by 4 bases and J by 4 bases, with 18 bases between them. The sequence derives from a man in his fifties or sixties in good health and CMV-seronegative. The chain uses TRBV27 and TRBJ2-3, with D tentatively TRBD2 (5 bases). Source material: PBMCs. The CDR3 DNA is TGTGCCAGCAGTTCCCTGGGCGACCCGGGGTCAGATACGCAGTATTTT. Translated, it gives CASSSLGDPGSDTQYF.